Below, 13 T cell receptor beta chains from the same sample are listed, as sequenced in a study of early T cells in non-severe SARS-CoV-2 infection. TCRdb reprocessed the 5' RACE reads via MiXCR and lists one record per CDR3 protein. This sample yields tens of thousands of distinct CDR3 sequences, of which roughly a tenth are seen a single time; roughly 5.7% belongs to the top ten. This specimen consisted of whole blood, obtained at baseline. These receptors all stem from an adult who was a healthcare worker with PCR-confirmed SARS-CoV-2 infection or an uninfected control (not recorded which).

This clonotype was observed many times. This rearrangement joins TRBV19 to TRBJ1-5, with TRBD1 matching over 9 bases. V shed 3 bases and J 4 bases; nucleotides not matched to a gene: 16. The CDR3 is 19 residues long. Germline CDR1 reads LNHDA; CDR2 reads SQIVND (reference sequence). The CDR3 here is CASSISGTGMSVANQPQHF. The CDR3, as DNA: TGTGCCAGTAGTATCTCCGGGACAGGGATGTCAGTTGCGAATCAGCCCCAGCATTTT.

This clonotype was found many times. The chain links TRBV12-3 or TRBV12-4 to TRBJ1-1; D not certain. The CDR3 loop spans 11 amino acids. V dropped 2 bases and J dropped 10 bases, with 8 bases sitting between them. CDR3 bases: TGTGCCAGCAGTTTACGAAAGGGAGCTTTCTTT. Amino acids: CASSLRKGAFF.

This clonotype has at least ten counts. The J gene is TRBJ2-5, the V gene TRBV27; D gene unclear. The V gene lost 3 bases and the J gene lost 5 bases, with 10 bases spanning the gap. This CDR3 has 13 residues. Per germline, CDR1 MNHEY and CDR2 SMNVEV (reference sequence). The CDR3 protein is CASSFDPSETQYF. In nucleotides, the CDR3 is TGTGCCAGCAGTTTTGATCCCTCGGAGACCCAGTACTTC.

This clonotype has ten or more counts. The chain has TRBV20-1 and TRBJ2-3, with D possibly matching TRBD1 (6 bases). V lost 6 bases to trimming and J lost 0 bases, with 22 bases between them. This CDR3 region has 17 residues. Germline loops: CDR1 DFQATT, CDR2 SNEGSKA (reference sequence). The DNA of the CDR3 is TGCAGTGCCCTCAACATACCGGGACAAAAAAGCACAGATACGCAGTATTTT. Its protein is CSALNIPGQKSTDTQYF.

This clonotype was observed a few times. The CDR3 sequence is CASSMDKAAHYGYTF. The CDR3 nucleotides read TGTGCCAGCAGCATGGACAAGGCAGCCCACTATGGCTACACCTTC. The chain recombines TRBV27 with TRBJ1-2, with D possibly TRBD1 on 5 matching bases. This CDR3 is 15 amino acids long. Between the trimmed V and J ends, which lost 6 bases and 3 bases, there was a span of 17 bases. Germline CDR1 MNHEY, CDR2 SMNVEV (reference sequence).

In its sample, this clonotype was seen a few times. The chain is built from TRBV2 and TRBJ2-7, with 7 bases that match TRBD2. CDR1 is SNHLY, CDR2 FYNNEI, per germline. V shed 4 bases and J 1 base; nucleotides not matched to a gene: 1. The CDR3 has 13 amino acids. The CDR3 DNA is TGTGCCAGCAGTGGGGACTATTCCTACGAGCAGTACTTC. It codes for CASSGDYSYEQYF.

A word on this clonotype: Mismatch with germline at one junction end may stem from a read error. The gene calls are TRBV4-3 and TRBJ1-6; 9 nucleotides line up with TRBD1. CDR1 is LGHNA, CDR2 YSLEER, per germline. The CDR3 is 15 residues long. The chain's CDR3 is CASSQPGQGNSPLPF. CDR3 nucleotide sequence: TGCGCCAGCAGCCAACCGGGACAGGGTAATTCACCCCTCCCCTTT.

This clonotype appeared many times. The chain couples TRBV11-2 to TRBJ2-2; perhaps TRBD2 as D (5 bases). The CDR3 totals 16 residues. Deletions cut 0 bases from V and 7 bases from J, with 15 bases between. Germline V gives CDR1 SGHAT, CDR2 FQNNGV. CDR3 region: CASSLEDSRRGGELFF. The DNA for the CDR3 is TGTGCCAGCAGCTTAGAAGACTCCCGCCGGGGCGGGGAGCTGTTTTTT.

This clonotype turned up a few times. V gene TRBV12-3 or TRBV12-4 combines with J gene TRBJ1-2; tentatively, D is TRBD1 (5 bases). This CDR3 region has 17 residues. Trimming pared 1 base from V and 2 bases from J, leaving 17 bases between. CDR3 loop: CASSLGFGGRGNYGYTF. CDR3 in DNA: TGTGCCAGCAGTTTAGGCTTTGGAGGGCGGGGGAACTATGGCTACACCTTC.

In this sample, this clonotype turned up a few times. The J gene is TRBJ2-7, the V gene TRBV5-6, with 8 bases fitting TRBD1. Germline V CDR1 and CDR2: SGHDT, YYEEEE. The CDR3 contains 12 residues. The ends lost 4 bases at V and 6 bases at J; junction bases unmatched: 3. CDR3 loop: CASSRTGSEQYF. As DNA, the CDR3 is TGTGCCAGCAGCCGGACAGGGAGCGAGCAGTACTTC. Using reference TRBV5-6 and TRBJ2-7 for the parts outside the CDR3, the full variable domain is DAGVTQSPTHLIKTRGQQVTLRCSPKSGHDTVSWYQQALGQGPQFIFQYYEEEERQRGNFPDRFSGHQFPNYSSELNVNALLLGDSALYLCASSRTGSEQYFGPGTRLTVT.

This rearrangement joins TRBV24-1 to TRBJ2-2, with no clear D. Trimming removed 4 bases at V and 1 base at J, with 9 bases between. Germline CDR1 KGHDR, CDR2 SFDVKD. This CDR3 comprises 15 residues. CDR3 nucleotides: TGTGCCACCAGTGAGAGTGACAAGAACACCGGGGAGCTGTTTTTT. The encoded protein is CATSESDKNTGELFF.

This clonotype was counted at least ten times. The V call is TRBV20-1, the J call TRBJ1-6; D perhaps matches TRBD1 (5 bases). The CDR3 totals 17 residues. Trimming cost V 4 bases and J 3 bases, with 19 bases left between them. Per germline, CDR1 DFQATT and CDR2 SNEGSKA (reference sequence). The CDR3 loop reads CSANKGRDPLYNSPLHF. The CDR3 DNA follows: TGCAGTGCTAATAAGGGCAGGGATCCTCTCTATAATTCACCCCTCCACTTT.

The chain recombines TRBV6-5 with TRBJ2-7, with 8 bases fitting TRBD1. Trimming at V came to 5 bases and at J to 3 bases, leaving 6 bases not matched to a gene. CDR1 and CDR2 from the germline V gene are MNHEY and SVGAGI. The CDR3 extends over 14 amino acids. In nucleotides, the CDR3 is TGTGCCAGCAGTAGAAACAGGGGGTACTACGAGCAGTACTTC. Its translation is CASSRNRGYYEQYF.